The 26 T cell receptor beta chains listed next were all sequenced from one sample in a study of blood T cell repertoires in COVID-19. Assay: immunoSEQ multiplex PCR; the TCRdb copy retains only in-frame clones and omits some. The profile shows about 310,000 clones, roughly 89% of them singletons. The sequenced material came from PBMCs or T cells enriched from blood (not recorded which). Every receptor here comes from a woman younger than 35 who had recovered from COVID-19.

The chain links TRBV9 to TRBJ2-6; tentatively, D is TRBD2 (5 bases). The CDR3 totals 16 residues. Trimming left V 0 bases short and J 3 bases short, with 10 bases between. Germline lookup yields CDR1 SGDLS and CDR2 YYNGEE. The CDR3 region is CASSVGVRGGANVLTF. CDR3 DNA: TGTGCCAGCAGCGTAGGGGTCCGGGGTGGGGCCAACGTCCTGACTTTC.

This chain links TRBV5-4 with TRBJ2-5; 10 nucleotides line up with TRBD2. The ends lost 4 bases at V and 4 bases at J; junction bases unmatched: 10. Germline values: CDR1 SGHNT, CDR2 YYREEE (reference sequence). The CDR3 consists of 16 residues. The CDR3 DNA is TGTGCCAGCAGCCTGAGGACTAGCGGCCAAAGAGAGACCCAGTACTTC. This translates into CASSLRTSGQRETQYF.

This chain uses TRBV28 with TRBJ1-2; TRBD1 agrees at 8 bases. Germline trimming cut 3 bases from V and 4 bases from J; bases unmatched to any gene: 10. The CDR3 is 16 amino acids. Germline V gene lookup returns CDR1 MDHEN and CDR2 SYDVKM. The DNA of the CDR3 is TGTGCCAGCAGTTTGGGGGGCCAGGGGGCGGGCTATGGCTACACCTTC. Protein: CASSLGGQGAGYGYTF.

This chain joins TRBV6-5 and TRBJ2-5; 7 bases line up with TRBD1. V lost 7 bases to trimming and J lost 5 bases; unmatched junction nucleotides: 13. The CDR3 contains 15 residues. Germline V lookup: CDR1 MNHEY, CDR2 SVGAGI. The CDR3 DNA sequence: TGTGCCAGCATCTTAGATCGACAGGGCTGGGAGACCCAGTACTTC. Translating gives CASILDRQGWETQYF.

The chain recombines TRBV6-5 with TRBJ1-5; a possible D gene is TRBD1 (5 bases). The CDR3 contains 14 residues. Deletions cut 5 bases from V and 6 bases from J, with 14 bases between. Germline V gene lookup returns CDR1 MNHEY and CDR2 SVGAGI. CDR3 region: CASSRGQMGQPQHF. In nucleotides, the CDR3 is TGTGCCAGCAGTCGAGGACAAATGGGTCAGCCCCAGCATTTT.

The genes are TRBV3-1 (or the pseudogene TRBV3-2) and TRBJ2-3; 7 nucleotides align to TRBD2. The germline gives CDR1 LGHDT, CDR2 YNNKEL (reference sequence). V trimming: 3 bases; J trimming: 3 bases; junction bases outside the gene matches: 15. This CDR3 region has 18 residues. The CDR3 loop reads CASSQDRTVAGVTDTQYF. The CDR3 region has the DNA TGTGCCAGCAGCCAGGATAGGACGGTGGCGGGGGTGACAGATACGCAGTATTTT.

In regard to this clone: The sample carries other DNA sequences with the same CDR3. This chain links TRBV14 with TRBJ1-2, with no clear D. The CDR3 totals 13 residues. V lost 1 base and J lost 2, with 5 bases in between. Germline V gene sequence: CDR1 SGHDN, CDR2 FVKESK. CDR3 residues: CASSQGANYGYTF. DNA of the CDR3: TGTGCCAGCAGCCAAGGGGCAAACTATGGCTACACCTTC.

The rearrangement uses TRBV19 and TRBJ2-3, with 7 bases matching TRBD1. The J segment lost 5 bases and the V segment lost 6 bases, leaving 8 bases of the junction unmatched. This CDR3 has 14 amino acids. Germline loops: CDR1 LNHDA, CDR2 SQIVND (reference sequence). The CDR3 loop is CASRKDRAGDTQYF. The CDR3 DNA reads TGTGCCAGTAGGAAAGACAGGGCCGGAGATACGCAGTATTTT.

The V call is TRBV27, the J call TRBJ1-1; 7 nucleotides match TRBD1. Trimming cost V 6 bases and J 10 bases; bases outside gene matches: 8. Germline V gives CDR1 MNHEY, CDR2 SMNVEV (reference sequence). This CDR3 contains 12 residues. CDR3 in DNA: TGTGCCAGCAGCCTCACAGGGGCAGCAGCTTTCTTT. Amino acid sequence: CASSLTGAAAFF.

Of note for this clone: Within the sample, other DNA sequences also encode this same CDR3. The chain carries TRBV15 and TRBJ2-7, with D perhaps matching TRBD1 (5 bases). The V and J ends lost 0 bases and 3 bases respectively, with 9 bases between them. The germline V gene encodes CDR1 LNHNV and CDR2 YYDKDF (reference sequence). The CDR3 covers 14 residues. CDR3 sequence reads: CATSRDQGGYEQYF. Written as DNA, the CDR3 is TGTGCCACCAGCAGAGATCAGGGTGGCTACGAGCAGTACTTC.

This clone occurred once. This chain joins TRBV28 and TRBJ2-7; D is perhaps TRBD1 (6 bases). V lost 5 bases, J lost 6 bases, and 20 bases lay in between. The CDR3 totals 15 residues. Looked up from germline, CDR1 is MDHEN and CDR2 is SYDVKM. The chain's CDR3 is CASSASQGWGGEQYF. The DNA for the CDR3 is TGTGCCAGCAGTGCAAGTCAGGGGTGGGGTGGCGAGCAGTACTTC.

The chain links TRBV3-1 (or the pseudogene TRBV3-2) to TRBJ1-2; TRBD1 aligns across 9 bases. The germline V gene encodes CDR1 LGHDT and CDR2 YNNKEL (reference sequence). With 4 bases clipped from V and 7 bases from J, the junction kept 10 bases outside the gene matches. The CDR3 length is 15 residues. The CDR3 DNA sequence: TGTGCCAGCAGCCGGTTGGACAGGGGATTGTCTGGCTACACCTTC. Protein product: CASSRLDRGLSGYTF.

The J gene is TRBJ2-7, the V gene TRBV7-9; TRBD1 might be the D (6 bases). The CDR3 is made up of 14 amino acids. V shed 5 bases and J shed 2 bases, with 13 bases lying between them. Germline V gene data show CDR1 as SEHNR and CDR2 as FQNEAQ (reference sequence). The CDR3 nucleotides are TGTGCCAGCAGCCAATCAGGGGCGCCCTACGAGCAGTACTTC. It encodes CASSQSGAPYEQYF.

The chain couples TRBV5-1 to TRBJ1-1, with D unclear. The CDR3 is 14 residues long. The germline V gene has CDR1 SGHRS and CDR2 YFSETQ. The V end lost 4 bases, the J end lost 3 bases, and 13 bases lay between the germline ends. For the CDR3, the DNA is TGCGCCAGCAGCCCTACTATCATGGACACTGAAGCTTTCTTT. It encodes CASSPTIMDTEAFF.

V gene TRBV6-2 or TRBV6-3 combines with J gene TRBJ2-7; 10 bases map to TRBD2. The CDR3 loop spans 14 amino acids. The V segment lost 4 bases and the J segment 3 bases; nucleotides outside the gene matches: 3. Germline assignment: CDR1 MNHEY and CDR2 SVGEGT. The CDR3 DNA is TGTGCCAGCAGTTTAGCGGGGGGACACTACGAGCAGTACTTC. Its protein product is CASSLAGGHYEQYF.

The rearrangement uses TRBV5-4 and TRBJ2-7, with D possibly matching TRBD1 (6 bases). The CDR3 length is 14 residues. V dropped 4 bases and J dropped 4 bases, with 15 bases sitting between them. CDR1 and CDR2 (germline): SGHNT, YYREEE (reference sequence). CDR3 protein: CASSPVQGSYEQYF. The CDR3 region has the DNA TGTGCCAGCAGCCCCGTACAGGGATCTTACGAGCAGTACTTC. Looking up the rest from reference TRBV5-4 and TRBJ2-7 gives the full variable domain: ETGVTQSPTHLIKTRGQQVTLRCSSQSGHNTVSWYQQALGQGPQFIFQYYREEENGRGNFPPRFSGLQFPNYSSELNVNALELDDSALYLCASSPVQGSYEQYFGPGTRLTVT.

V is TRBV10-3 and J is TRBJ1-1; D unclear. Germline values: CDR1 ENHRY, CDR2 SYGVKD. The CDR3 has 13 amino acids. V was trimmed by 2 bases and J by 3 bases, leaving 7 bases between them. The CDR3 nucleotides are TGTGCCATCAGTGAGAACGCGGACACTGAAGCTTTCTTT. Translating it yields CAISENADTEAFF.

The chain uses TRBV5-1 and TRBJ1-1; 7 positions match TRBD1. The CDR3 has 13 amino acids. Germline V CDR1 and CDR2: SGHRS, YFSETQ. V lost 0 bases and J lost 10; bases outside the gene matches: 6. The CDR3 DNA sequence: TGCGCCAGCAGCTTGGAAACAGGGGACGGAGCTTTCTTT. Translation: CASSLETGDGAFF.

The V gene is TRBV19, the J gene TRBJ2-2; 10 nucleotides agree with TRBD1. V lost 5 bases, J lost 6 bases, and 9 bases stayed unmatched. This CDR3 has 16 amino acids. Germline V gene data show CDR1 as LNHDA and CDR2 as SQIVND (reference sequence). This chain's CDR3 is CASSVVPGQGAGELFF. The CDR3 DNA sequence: TGTGCCAGTAGTGTAGTACCCGGACAGGGGGCCGGGGAGCTGTTTTTT.

This chain links TRBV11-2 with TRBJ2-7, with a tentative D call TRBD1 (5 bases). This CDR3 contains 15 residues. V gave up 1 base and J gave up 1 base, with 11 bases separating them. The germline V gene encodes CDR1 SGHAT and CDR2 FQNNGV. The CDR3 DNA follows: TGTGCCAGCAGCTTAGTTCCAGGGATGTCCTACGAGCAGTACTTC. Protein product: CASSLVPGMSYEQYF.

This clone showed up just once. At one boundary the junction diverges from the germline segment, which might be a read error. The chain recombines TRBV18 with TRBJ2-1, with 13 positions matching TRBD2. Per the germline V gene, CDR1 is KGHSH and CDR2 is LQKENI. The CDR3 has 14 amino acids. The CDR3 nucleotides are TGTGCCAGCTCACCTGGGACTAGCGGGACCCAGGGGGTCTTC. It encodes CASSPGTSGTQGVF.

V gene TRBV30 combines with J gene TRBJ2-2; D unresolved. There are 12 residues in the CDR3. Germline V CDR1 and CDR2: GTSNPN, SVGIG (reference sequence). The ends were cut back, 0 bases at V and 8 bases at J, with 7 bases in the middle. The CDR3 DNA is TGTGCCTGGAGTGTAAGCGCAGGGGAGCTGTTTTTT. Its translation: CAWSVSAGELFF.

The chain employs TRBV12-5 and TRBJ1-1; D possibly corresponds to TRBD1 (6 bases). Germline V gives CDR1 LGHNT, CDR2 FRNRAP. CDR3 length: 13 amino acids. V dropped 1 base and J dropped 4 bases, with 7 bases sitting between them. This CDR3 is CASGLEQGTEAFF. CDR3 nucleotide sequence: TGTGCTAGTGGTTTGGAACAGGGCACTGAAGCTTTCTTT.

A few counts support this clone. V usage is TRBV7-3 and J usage is TRBJ2-2, with D unresolved. The CDR3 has 13 residues. Germline-derived CDR1 and CDR2 are SGHTA and FQGTGA. The V end was cut by 4 bases, the J end by 2 bases, with 5 bases between. The CDR3 region has the DNA TGTGCCAGCAGCTACACCAACACCGGGGAGCTGTTTTTT. Translation: CASSYTNTGELFF. The full variable domain, with the rest looked up from reference TRBV7-3 and TRBJ2-2, is GAGVSQTPSNKVTEKGKYVELRCDPISGHTALYWYRQSLGQGPEFLIYFQGTGAADDSGLPNDRFFAVRPEGSVSTLKIQRTERGDSAVYLCASSYTNTGELFFGEGSRLTVL.

V gene TRBV7-2 combines with J gene TRBJ1-3; TRBD1 agrees at 8 bases. With V trimmed by 6 bases and J by 3 bases, 10 bases remained unmatched. The CDR3 extends over 16 amino acids. Germline values: CDR1 SGHTA, CDR2 FQGNSA. As DNA, the CDR3 is TGTGCCAGCAGACGAACTCAGGGGGCCAGTGGAAACACCATATATTTT. Protein product: CASRRTQGASGNTIYF. Full variable domain (missing parts from reference TRBV7-2 and TRBJ1-3): GAGVSQSPSNKVTEKGKDVELRCDPISGHTALYWYRQSLGQGLEFLIYFQGNSAPDKSGLPSDRFSAERTGGSVSTLTIQRTQQEDSAVYLCASRRTQGASGNTIYFGEGSWLTVV.

The chain carries TRBV3-1 (or the pseudogene TRBV3-2) and TRBJ2-7, with 10 bases aligning to TRBD2. This CDR3 has 14 residues. J was trimmed by 5 bases and V by 5 bases; bases with no gene match: 6. Germline lookup yields CDR1 LGHDT and CDR2 YNNKEL (reference sequence). The DNA of the CDR3 is TGTGCCAGCAGCTTGGGACTAGCGATGCACGAGCAGTACTTC. Translation gives CASSLGLAMHEQYF.